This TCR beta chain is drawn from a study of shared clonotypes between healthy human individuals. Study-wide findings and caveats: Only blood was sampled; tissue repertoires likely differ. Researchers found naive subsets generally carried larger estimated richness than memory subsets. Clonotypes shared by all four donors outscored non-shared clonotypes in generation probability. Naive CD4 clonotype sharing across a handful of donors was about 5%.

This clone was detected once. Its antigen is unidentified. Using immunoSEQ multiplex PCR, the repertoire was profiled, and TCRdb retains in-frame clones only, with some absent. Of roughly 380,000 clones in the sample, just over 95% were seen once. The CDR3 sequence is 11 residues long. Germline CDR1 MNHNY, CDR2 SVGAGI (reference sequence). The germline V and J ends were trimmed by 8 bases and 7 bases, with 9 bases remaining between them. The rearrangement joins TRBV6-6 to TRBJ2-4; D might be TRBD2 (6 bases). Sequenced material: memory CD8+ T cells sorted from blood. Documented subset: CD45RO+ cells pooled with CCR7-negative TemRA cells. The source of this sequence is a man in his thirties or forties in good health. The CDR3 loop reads CASRTTNIQYF. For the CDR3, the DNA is TGTGCCAGCCGGACTACCAACATTCAGTACTTC.